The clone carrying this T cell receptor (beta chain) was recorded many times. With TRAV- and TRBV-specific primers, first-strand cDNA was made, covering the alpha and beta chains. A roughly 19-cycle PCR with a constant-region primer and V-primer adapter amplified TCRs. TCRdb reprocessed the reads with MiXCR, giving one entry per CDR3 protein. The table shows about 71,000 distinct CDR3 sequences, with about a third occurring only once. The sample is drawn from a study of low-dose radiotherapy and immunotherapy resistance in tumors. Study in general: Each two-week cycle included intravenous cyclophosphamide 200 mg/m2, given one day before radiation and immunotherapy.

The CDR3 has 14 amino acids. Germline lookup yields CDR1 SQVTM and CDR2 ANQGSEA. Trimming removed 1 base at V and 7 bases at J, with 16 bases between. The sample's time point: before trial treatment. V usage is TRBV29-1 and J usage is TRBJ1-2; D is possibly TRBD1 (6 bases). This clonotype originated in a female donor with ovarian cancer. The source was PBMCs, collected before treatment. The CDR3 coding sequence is TGCAGCGTTGAAGTACGGGACATCGTCGGTGGCTACACCTTC. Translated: CSVEVRDIVGGYTF.